This T cell receptor (beta chain) was captured in a study of T cell repertoires in cytomegalovirus infection. The CDR3 runs 11 residues. Germline V gives CDR1 MNHNS, CDR2 SASEGT. The V gene lost 8 bases and the J gene lost 6 bases, with 11 bases spanning the gap. From the reads, TCRdb called clonotypes with MiXCR, one entry per CDR3 protein. Among fewer than 850,000 distinct CDR3 sequences listed, almost 30% were seen once. This clonotype was counted between two and nine times. The antigen remains undetermined. The V gene is TRBV6-1, the J gene TRBJ2-7; D may be TRBD1 or TRBD2 (5 bases each). The TCR comes from a human donor in good health (CMV status not recorded). Some clones in this sample may be carry-over from other donors' samples. This specimen consisted of cultured CD8+ T cells from PBMCs, obtained from culture after CMV antigen stimulation. The DNA for the CDR3 is TGTGCCAGCGGGACCACATTCGAGCAGTACGTC. Translated, it gives CASGTTFEQYV.